These T cell receptor beta chains were read from a single sample in a study of blood T cell repertoires in COVID-19. Assay: immunoSEQ multiplex PCR; the TCRdb copy retains only in-frame clones and omits some. The sample lists about 370,000 clones; about 90% were seen once. Sample: peripheral blood. The receptor set was obtained from a woman aged 25 to 39 with COVID-19, enrolled during active disease. Both conserved end residues are part of each CDR3. Some rows mark clone size as missing; the rest say once, few, many or name a class of expanded clone.

TRBJ2-1,.,TRBV19,CASKGRQGQPYNEQFF
TRBJ2-7,.,TRBV5-1,CASSLARGDDEQYF
TRBJ1-2,once,TRBV7-9,CASSLERGQGYTF
TRBJ2-2,.,TRBV5-1,CASSLGQGPNTGELFF
TRBJ2-1,.,TRBV29-1,CSVGTGGENEQFF
TRBJ2-5,few,TRBV7-8,CASSFLTGTGEETQYF
TRBJ2-1,.,TRBV2,CASSRDSRILWNEQFF
TRBJ1-5,few,TRBV28,CASSSQGLRYSNQPQHF
TRBJ2-3,.,TRBV7-9,CASSLTEEEDTQYF
TRBJ2-3,.,TRBV7-2,CASSLTSGGAVNTQYF
TRBJ1-3,once,TRBV11-3,CASSLPQGGPGSSIYF
TRBJ2-5,.,TRBV4-2,CASSPTLTGVGETQYF
TRBJ2-1,.,TRBV18,CASSLVGLAENEQFF
TRBJ2-3,.,TRBV6-2/TRBV6-3,CASSLAGVRWDTQYF
TRBJ1-1,.,TRBV5-5,CASSLGQGLGNTEAFF
TRBJ2-1,.,TRBV13,CASIPTSGSSNEQFF
TRBJ1-3,.,TRBV28,CASITARGGDRNTIYF
TRBJ2-1,.,TRBV7-2,CASSLAGAREQFF
TRBJ1-4,.,TRBV15,CATSRTFTARANEKLFF
TRBJ2-2,few,TRBV2,CASSNILQAGELFF
TRBJ2-2,.,TRBV29-1,CSVDRGTGELFF
TRBJ2-1,.,TRBV6-2/TRBV6-3,CASSYLRTGGISSIYNEQFF
TRBJ1-2,.,TRBV15,CATSRDPRGSYGYTF
TRBJ1-1,.,TRBV27,CASSLWPRGTEAFF
TRBJ2-7,.,TRBV27,CASRRGQGPYEQYF
TRBJ2-1,.,TRBV6-2/TRBV6-3,CASSYSTGDEQFF
TRBJ2-2,.,TRBV28,CASSGFGLAGDTNTGELFF
TRBJ1-1,.,TRBV24-1,CATSPTGEPGAFF
TRBJ1-6,.,TRBV19,CASSQEGTVWNSPLHF
TRBJ2-3,.,TRBV7-8,CASSSVSRGGSLLDTDTQYF
TRBJ2-6,.,TRBV29-1,CSVAGGSGANVLTF
TRBJ1-6,.,TRBV28,CASSFSRRNSPLHF
TRBJ2-2,few,TRBV5-1,CASSQGLRNTGELFF
TRBJ1-1,.,TRBV19,CASREGKGAGAEAFF
TRBJ2-3,.,TRBV2,CASSWDFSGLGTDTQYF
TRBJ1-2,.,TRBV6-5,CASNTSQGEDYGYTF
TRBJ1-1,.,TRBV3-1/TRBV3-2,CASSQGAGGLNTEAFF
TRBJ2-1,.,TRBV10-3,CAISEYPSGSVYNEQFF
TRBJ1-1,.,TRBV9,CASSVEGGAEAFF
TRBJ1-5,.,TRBV21-1,CASSKGEGGNQPQHF
TRBJ2-5,.,TRBV30,CAWRGRGARGIPETQYF
TRBJ1-2,.,TRBV9,CASSVEGDSGYTF
TRBJ2-7,.,TRBV25-1,CASKEGTSSYEQYF
TRBJ2-1,once,TRBV6-5,CASSRFRSYNEQFF
TRBJ2-5,.,TRBV19,CASTRGFWGEETQYF
TRBJ2-2,few,TRBV7-9,CASSLQGDGELFF
TRBJ2-1,.,TRBV27,CASSVWASAREQFF
TRBJ1-2,.,TRBV7-9,CASSLGRGYGYTF
TRBJ2-2,.,TRBV5-6,CASSLPGFSTGELFF
TRBJ2-5,.,TRBV7-6,CASSLGVSGRAPETQYF
TRBJ1-3,.,TRBV24-1,CATSDPGESGNTIYF
TRBJ1-4,.,TRBV29-1,CSVLVGGTRRNEKLFF
TRBJ2-1,.,TRBV28,CASSSILAGAYNEQFF